The sequence of this T cell receptor beta chain was determined in a study of molecular identifiers for immune sequencing clone quantification. The V segment lost 6 bases and the J segment 0 bases; nucleotides outside the gene matches: 5. The CDR3 loop spans 15 amino acids. Germline V gene sequence: CDR1 WNHNN, CDR2 SYGVQD (reference sequence). Previously described methods with listed TCR primers produced the bulk TCR libraries. One entry per CDR3 protein, called by TCRdb with MiXCR from the PCR reads. The repertoire holds a few hundred thousand distinct CDR3 sequences, with approximately 25% as singletons. This clonotype was counted between two and nine times. A CD8+CD4-CCR7+CD45RA+ gate was used to sort naive CD8 T cells.

This receptor was obtained from a human donor in good health. Some libraries in this study had Jurkat cell RNA spiked in. Sequenced sample: naive CD8+ T cells from blood, with Jurkat cell RNA spiked in. Subset denoted: FACS-sorted CD8+CD4-CCR7+CD45RA+ naive T cells. V is TRBV10-1 and J is TRBJ2-7, with TRBD1 matching 10 bases. Here the CDR3 DNA reads TGCGCCAGCAGAAGGACAGGGGGTTACTCCTACGAGCAGTACTTC. Protein: CASRRTGGYSYEQYF.